The 28 T cell receptor beta chains given below trace back to one sample, sequenced in a study of shared clonotypes between healthy human individuals. Assay: immunoSEQ multiplex PCR; the TCRdb copy retains only in-frame clones and omits some. The table shows under 1,100,000 clones, with approximately 80% occurring only once. Sample: memory CD4+ T cells from PBMCs. As for subset: CD45RA-negative fraction. These receptors all stem from a man aged 18 to 29 in good health. Some clones in this sample may be carry-over from other donors' samples.

This rearrangement joins TRBV7-2 to TRBJ2-7, with D unresolved. CDR1 is SGHTA and CDR2 is FQGNSA in the germline V gene. Trimming removed 1 base from V and 3 bases from J, with 13 bases in between. The length of the CDR3 is 15 residues. The CDR3 sequence: CASSLGGRSVYEQYF. DNA of the CDR3: TGTGCCAGCAGCTTAGGGGGAAGGAGTGTCTACGAGCAGTACTTC.

This clone was seen ten or more times. This sequence joins TRBV12-5 and TRBJ2-2; no firm D call. The germline CDR1 and CDR2 sequences are LGHNT and FRNRAP. The V gene lost 3 bases and the J gene lost 6 bases, with 11 bases spanning the gap. CDR3 length: 14 residues. The CDR3, as DNA: TGTGCTAGTGGTTTAGGAGTCCCGCCCGGGGAGCTGTTTTTT. It is translated as CASGLGVPPGELFF.

The gene calls are TRBV7-3 and TRBJ2-7; D uncertain. V was shortened by 5 bases and J by 5 bases, with 13 bases between the two germline ends. The CDR3 loop spans 13 amino acids. Germline V CDR1 and CDR2: SGHTA, FQGTGA. CDR3: CASSPSVLDEQYF. The CDR3 DNA reads TGTGCCAGCAGCCCGTCGGTTTTGGACGAGCAGTACTTC. The variable domain in full, with the rest retrieved from reference TRBV7-3 and TRBJ2-7, is GAGVSQTPSNKVTEKGKYVELRCDPISGHTALYWYRQSLGQGPEFLIYFQGTGAADDSGLPNDRFFAVRPEGSVSTLKIQRTERGDSAVYLCASSPSVLDEQYFGPGTRLTVT.

The chain uses TRBV7-8 and TRBJ2-3; no firm D call. Germline CDR1 SGHVS, CDR2 FQNEAQ. V lost 2 bases to trimming and J lost 0 bases, with 6 bases between them. The CDR3 contains 14 residues. CDR3 DNA: TGTGCCAGCAGCTTACTTTCTAGCACAGATACGCAGTATTTT. This sequence encodes CASSLLSSTDTQYF.

The chain couples TRBV29-1 to TRBJ1-3, with unresolved D. The V and J ends lost 0 bases and 1 base respectively, with 10 bases between them. CDR3 length: 15 amino acids. The germline V gene has CDR1 SQVTM and CDR2 ANQGSEA. The CDR3 here is CSVEDGSISGNTIYF. In nucleotides, the CDR3 is TGCAGCGTTGAAGATGGATCGATTTCTGGAAACACCATATATTTT. Using reference TRBV29-1 and TRBJ1-3 for the parts outside the CDR3, the full variable domain is SAVISQKPSRDICQRGTSLTIQCQVDSQVTMMFWYRQQPGQSLTLIATANQGSEATYESGFVIDKFPISRPNLTFSTLTVSNMSPEDSSIYLCSVEDGSISGNTIYFGEGSWLTVV.

The chain joins TRBV28 to TRBJ1-5; D not resolved. Looked up from germline, CDR1 is MDHEN and CDR2 is SYDVKM. Trimming removed 2 bases at V and 5 bases at J, with 4 bases between. The CDR3 has 12 amino acids. CDR3 in amino acids: CASSLVYQPQHF. The CDR3 DNA is TGTGCCAGCAGTTTAGTATATCAGCCCCAGCATTTT.

The chain is built from TRBV28 and TRBJ2-5, with TRBD1 identical over 8 bases. This CDR3 contains 15 residues. After removal of 4 bases from V and 5 bases from J, the junction contained 9 bases not matched to a gene. Germline CDR1 and CDR2: MDHEN and SYDVKM. CDR3 sequence reads: CASSYGTGGTETQYF. The CDR3 nucleotides are TGTGCCAGCAGTTATGGGACAGGAGGAACGGAGACCCAGTACTTC.

V usage is TRBV6-1 and J usage is TRBJ1-3; D is unclear. Germline CDR1 is MNHNS and CDR2 is SASEGT. Between the trimmed V and J ends, which lost 4 bases and 4 bases, there was a span of 14 bases. The CDR3 totals 15 residues. The CDR3 sequence: CASSVLEGSGNTIYF. The CDR3 bases are TGTGCCAGCAGTGTATTAGAGGGTTCCGGAAACACCATATATTTT.

This clone turned up a few times. V is TRBV2 and J is TRBJ2-1; D call uncertain. V was shortened by 6 bases and J by 3 bases, with 6 bases between the two germline ends. The CDR3 is made up of 12 amino acids. Germline V lookup: CDR1 SNHLY, CDR2 FYNNEI. CDR3 nucleotide sequence: TGTGCCAGCAGCCTACGCTACAATGAGCAGTTCTTC. Its translation is CASSLRYNEQFF.

This chain uses TRBV5-1 with TRBJ2-2; D gene uncertain. Trimming stripped 5 bases from V and 6 bases from J, with 8 bases between. The CDR3 extends over 12 amino acids. Germline V gene sequence: CDR1 SGHRS, CDR2 YFSETQ. The CDR3 loop reads CASRSLAGELFF. CDR3 nucleotide sequence: TGCGCCAGCAGATCCTTGGCCGGGGAGCTGTTTTTT.

This clone showed up just once. This chain joins TRBV11-2 and TRBJ1-1; D uncertain. Looked up from germline, CDR1 is SGHAT and CDR2 is FQNNGV. The ends were cut back, 0 bases at V and 10 bases at J, with 12 bases in the middle. The CDR3 totals 13 residues. In nucleotides, the CDR3 is TGTGCCAGCAGCTTAGACGTGGAGGACCGAGCTTTCTTT. This codes for CASSLDVEDRAFF.

The V call is TRBV9, the J call TRBJ2-5; D assignment may be TRBD1 or TRBD2 (5 bases each). Germline values: CDR1 SGDLS, CDR2 YYNGEE. The CDR3 extends over 15 amino acids. Trimming took off 2 bases at V and 4 bases at J, with 15 bases between the two ends. The CDR3 here is CASSVGPGHGETQYF. The CDR3 coding sequence is TGTGCCAGCAGCGTGGGGCCGGGGCATGGAGAGACCCAGTACTTC. The full variable domain, its missing parts supplied by reference TRBV9 and TRBJ2-5, is DSGVTQTPKHLITATGQRVTLRCSPRSGDLSVYWYQQSLDQGLQFLIQYYNGEERAKGNILERFSAQQFPDLHSELNLSSLELGDSALYFCASSVGPGHGETQYFGPGTRLLVL.

The chain employs TRBV5-1 and TRBJ2-5, with D perhaps matching TRBD1 or TRBD2 (5 bases each). The V end was cut by 4 bases, the J end by 0 bases, with 16 bases between. Per germline, CDR1 SGHRS and CDR2 YFSETQ. CDR3 length: 16 residues. The CDR3 spells CASSLQVGRNQETQYF. CDR3 sequence (DNA): TGCGCCAGCAGCCTTCAGGTGGGACGGAACCAAGAGACCCAGTACTTC. Variable domain in full (rest from reference TRBV5-1 and TRBJ2-5): KAGVTQTPRYLIKTRGQQVTLSCSPISGHRSVSWYQQTPGQGLQFLFEYFSETQRNKGNFPGRFSGRQFSNSRSEMNVSTLELGDSALYLCASSLQVGRNQETQYFGPGTRLLVL.

V usage is TRBV13 and J usage is TRBJ1-2, with D unclear. The germline gives CDR1 PRHDT, CDR2 FYEKMQ (reference sequence). V lost 5 bases to trimming and J lost 5 bases, with 21 bases between them. The CDR3 is 16 residues long. Written as DNA, the CDR3 is TGTGCCAGCAGCGTCCGACTCCGAAGAAACCTATATGGCTACACCTTC. This gives the protein CASSVRLRRNLYGYTF.

The gene calls are TRBV7-2 and TRBJ2-2; no definite D call. The V gene's germline CDR1 is SGHTA and CDR2 FQGNSA. Trimming removed 1 base at V and 7 bases at J, with 4 bases between. CDR3 size: 12 residues. For the CDR3, the DNA is TGTGCCAGCAGCTTAGACTACGGGGAGCTGTTTTTT. Translated: CASSLDYGELFF. Using reference TRBV7-2 and TRBJ2-2 for the parts outside the CDR3, the full variable domain is GAGVSQSPSNKVTEKGKDVELRCDPISGHTALYWYRQSLGQGLEFLIYFQGNSAPDKSGLPSDRFSAERTGGSVSTLTIQRTQQEDSAVYLCASSLDYGELFFGEGSRLTVL.

The J gene is TRBJ2-1, the V gene TRBV5-1; 13 nucleotides line up with TRBD2. CDR3 length equals 16 residues. Losses at the gene ends were 4 bases for V and 10 bases for J; bases not matched to a gene: 11. CDR1 and CDR2 (germline): SGHRS, YFSETQ. The CDR3 nucleotides are TGCGCCAGCAGCGGATCACGGACTAGCGGGGGAGACGAGCAGTTCTTC. It encodes CASSGSRTSGGDEQFF.

This rearrangement joins TRBV5-1 to TRBJ2-1; 10 bases line up with TRBD2. With 3 bases clipped from V and 10 bases from J, the junction kept 16 bases outside the gene matches. The CDR3 is made up of 17 amino acids. Germline V gene lookup returns CDR1 SGHRS and CDR2 YFSETQ. The CDR3 loop reads CASSWARGAGGPREQFF. DNA for the CDR3: TGCGCCAGCAGCTGGGCAAGGGGAGCGGGAGGGCCTAGGGAGCAGTTCTTC.

This clone came up a few times. The chain uses TRBV4-3 and TRBJ1-2, with D unresolved. The V gene's germline CDR1 is LGHNA and CDR2 YSLEER. This CDR3 has 14 amino acids. Trimming took 3 bases from V and 7 from J, leaving 15 bases between them. CDR3 residues: CASSQDPSFRGYTF. DNA of the CDR3: TGCGCCAGCAGCCAGGACCCGTCCTTTCGTGGCTACACCTTC.

The chain has TRBV5-6 and TRBJ2-7; 11 nucleotides agree with TRBD1. CDR1 and CDR2 from the germline V gene are SGHDT and YYEEEE. V trimming: 4 bases; J trimming: 6 bases; junction bases outside the gene matches: 9. The CDR3 runs to 15 residues. The chain's CDR3 is CASSRVDRGRSEQYF. The CDR3 coding sequence is TGTGCCAGCAGCCGGGTGGACAGGGGGCGCTCCGAGCAGTACTTC.

The genes are TRBV5-1 and TRBJ2-5; a possible D gene is TRBD2 (5 bases). The CDR3 extends over 14 amino acids. The V gene lost 0 bases and the J gene lost 11 bases, with 17 bases spanning the gap. The germline gives CDR1 SGHRS, CDR2 YFSETQ. The CDR3 DNA is TGCGCCAGCAGCTTGGTGTCTGGCCTAGCCCTGCAGTACTTC. Translating gives CASSLVSGLALQYF.

This clone was counted once. The CDR3 DNA sequence: TGCAGCGTATCAGGGCAGGGACGGATCTATGGCTACACCTTC. Translated, it gives CSVSGQGRIYGYTF. V and J are TRBV29-1 and TRBJ1-2, with D possibly matching TRBD1 (5 bases). The V and J ends lost 6 bases and 4 bases respectively, with 18 bases between them. The CDR3 has 14 residues. The germline gives CDR1 SQVTM, CDR2 ANQGSEA.

As regards this clone: This may be a read error: a much more frequent sequence differs by one nucleotide. The same CDR3 can be traced to other DNA sequences in this sample. The chain recombines TRBV9 with TRBJ1-1; possible D gene TRBD1, 6 bases. The CDR3 consists of 13 residues. Germline CDR1 and CDR2: SGDLS and YYNGEE. The V and J ends lost 4 bases and 1 base respectively, with 8 bases between them. The CDR3 nucleotides read TGTGCCAGCAGCTCACAGGGGAACACTGAAGCTTTCTTT. Translation: CASSSQGNTEAFF.

This clone was found once. The chain joins TRBV15 to TRBJ2-5, with TRBD2 matching 8 bases. CDR3 length: 14 amino acids. Germline assignment: CDR1 LNHNV and CDR2 YYDKDF (reference sequence). V lost 1 base and J lost 5; bases outside the gene matches: 3. The CDR3: CATSRGLARETQYF. CDR3 sequence (DNA): TGTGCCACCAGCAGAGGACTAGCGAGGGAGACCCAGTACTTC.

The chain has TRBV4-1 and TRBJ2-7, with TRBD2 matching over 7 bases. Germline-derived CDR1 and CDR2 are MGHRA and YSYEKL. V lost 1 base and J lost 2; bases outside the gene matches: 8. The CDR3 sequence is 16 residues long. CDR3 sequence reads: CASSQGGAGRTYEQYF. The CDR3 DNA reads as TGCGCCAGCAGCCAAGGCGGGGCCGGGAGGACCTACGAGCAGTACTTC.

The rearrangement links TRBV9 to TRBJ2-2, with D unresolved. Per the germline V gene, CDR1 is SGDLS and CDR2 is YYNGEE. V lost 0 bases and J lost 0, with 12 bases in between. The CDR3 length is 17 residues. In DNA, the CDR3 is TGTGCCAGCAGCGTAGCTTCGGCGGTCGCGAACACCGGGGAGCTGTTTTTT. Translated, it gives CASSVASAVANTGELFF. Filled out from reference TRBV9 and TRBJ2-2, the complete variable domain reads DSGVTQTPKHLITATGQRVTLRCSPRSGDLSVYWYQQSLDQGLQFLIQYYNGEERAKGNILERFSAQQFPDLHSELNLSSLELGDSALYFCASSVASAVANTGELFFGEGSRLTVL.

V usage is TRBV30 and J usage is TRBJ1-5; D ambiguous. V lost 3 bases to trimming and J lost 6 bases, with 18 bases between them. From germline, CDR1 is GTSNPN and CDR2 SVGIG (reference sequence). The CDR3 extends over 15 amino acids. The CDR3 spells CAWSHGPSPPQPQHF. CDR3 DNA sequence: TGTGCCTGGAGCCACGGACCTTCTCCTCCTCAGCCCCAGCATTTT.

V usage is TRBV7-3 and J usage is TRBJ2-3, with D tentatively TRBD2 (5 bases). CDR1 is SGHTA and CDR2 is FQGTGA in the germline V gene. V was trimmed by 2 bases and J by 4 bases, leaving 16 bases between them. This CDR3 has 16 residues. CDR3 amino acids: CASSLFGGGPPDTQYF. The CDR3 DNA follows: TGTGCCAGCAGCTTATTTGGTGGAGGTCCCCCAGATACGCAGTATTTT.

The CDR3 coding sequence is TGCAGTGCTAGATATGGGTACGAGCAGTACTTC. The encoded protein is CSARYGYEQYF. The chain joins TRBV20-1 to TRBJ2-7; no reliable D call. CDR3 length equals 11 residues. Germline V gene lookup returns CDR1 DFQATT and CDR2 SNEGSKA (reference sequence). Trimming removed 2 bases at V and 4 bases at J, with 6 bases between.